In its sample, the clone carrying this T cell receptor beta chain was seen many times. Its specificity is unknown. Where libraries were unsorted, they were derived from 2 million PBMCs stored at -80 degrees C. This entry is derived from a study of neurological immune-mediated disorders. Notes on the study in general: Expanded clones shared no identical CDR3 amino acid sequences across subjects, which suggested private TCR-beta repertoires in all groups. The level of TCR clonal expansion was highest in patients with HTLV-1-associated myelopathy and lowest in multiple sclerosis, where it fell below the level seen in healthy controls.

Germline-derived CDR1 and CDR2 are SGHTA and FQGNSA. The ends were cut back, 5 bases at V and 4 bases at J, with 11 bases in the middle. The CDR3 is 13 residues long. Template-switch 5'RACE cDNA synthesis added a 10-nucleotide unique molecular identifier. One entry per CDR3 protein results from TCRdb running MiXCR on the 5' RACE reads. The table records under 85,000 distinct CDR3 sequences, roughly 15% of them present only once. Sequencing was done on a sample of PBMCs. The receptor comes from a woman aged 45 to 65 in good health. The chain links TRBV7-2 to TRBJ1-2; no definite D call. This chain's CDR3 is CASSVGEIYGYTF. For the CDR3, the DNA is TGTGCCAGCAGCGTCGGGGAGATCTATGGCTACACCTTC.